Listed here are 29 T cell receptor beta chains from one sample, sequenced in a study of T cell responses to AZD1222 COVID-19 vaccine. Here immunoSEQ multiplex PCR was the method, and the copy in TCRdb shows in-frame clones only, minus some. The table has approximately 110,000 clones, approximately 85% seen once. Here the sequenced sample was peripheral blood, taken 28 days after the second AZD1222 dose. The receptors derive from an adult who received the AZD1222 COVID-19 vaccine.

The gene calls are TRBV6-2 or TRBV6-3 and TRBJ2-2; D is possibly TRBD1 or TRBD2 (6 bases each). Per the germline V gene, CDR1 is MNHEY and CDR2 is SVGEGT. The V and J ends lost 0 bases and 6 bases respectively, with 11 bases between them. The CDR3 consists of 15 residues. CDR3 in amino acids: CASSYSRGASGELFF. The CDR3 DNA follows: TGTGCCAGCAGTTACTCGAGGGGGGCCTCCGGGGAGCTGTTTTTT.

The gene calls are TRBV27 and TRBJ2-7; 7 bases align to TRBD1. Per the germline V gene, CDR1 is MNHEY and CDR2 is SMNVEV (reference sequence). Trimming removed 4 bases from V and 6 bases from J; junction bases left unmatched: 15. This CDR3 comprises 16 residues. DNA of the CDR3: TGTGCCAGCAGTTACCAGAGCAGGGCAGGGGGATTCGAGCAGTACTTC. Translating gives CASSYQSRAGGFEQYF.

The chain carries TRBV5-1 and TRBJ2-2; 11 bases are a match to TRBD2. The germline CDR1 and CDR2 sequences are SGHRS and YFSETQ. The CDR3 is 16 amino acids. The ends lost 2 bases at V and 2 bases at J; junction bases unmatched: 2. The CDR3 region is CASSFSGGDNTGELFF. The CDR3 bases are TGCGCCAGCAGCTTTAGCGGGGGGGACAACACCGGGGAGCTGTTTTTT.

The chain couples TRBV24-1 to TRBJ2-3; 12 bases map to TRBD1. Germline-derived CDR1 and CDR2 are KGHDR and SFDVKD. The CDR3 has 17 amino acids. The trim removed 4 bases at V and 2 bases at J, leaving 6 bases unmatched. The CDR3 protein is CATSDPGTGGFTDTQYF. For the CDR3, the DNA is TGTGCCACCAGTGACCCCGGGACAGGGGGCTTCACAGATACGCAGTATTTT.

CDR3 sequence: CARAGGLAKNIQYF. The CDR3 DNA sequence: TGTGCCAGGGCCGGGGGTCTAGCCAAAAACATTCAGTACTTC. The chain recombines TRBV27 with TRBJ2-4; TRBD2 is a possible D gene (6 bases). This CDR3 region has 14 residues. With 9 bases removed from V and 0 bases from J, the gap between germline ends came to 12 bases. Germline V CDR1 and CDR2: MNHEY, SMNVEV (reference sequence).

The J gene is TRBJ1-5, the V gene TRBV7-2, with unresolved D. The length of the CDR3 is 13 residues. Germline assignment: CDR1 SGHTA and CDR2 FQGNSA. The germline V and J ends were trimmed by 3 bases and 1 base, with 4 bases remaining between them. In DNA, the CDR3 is TGTGCCAGCAGCTTTAAAAGCAATCAGCCCCAGCATTTT. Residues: CASSFKSNQPQHF.

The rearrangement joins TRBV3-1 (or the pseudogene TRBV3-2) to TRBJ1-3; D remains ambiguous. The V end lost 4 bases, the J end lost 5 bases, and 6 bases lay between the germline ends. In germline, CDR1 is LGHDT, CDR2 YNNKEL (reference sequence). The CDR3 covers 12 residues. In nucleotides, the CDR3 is TGTGCCAGCAGCCCCAGGCGAAACACCATATATTTT. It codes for CASSPRRNTIYF.

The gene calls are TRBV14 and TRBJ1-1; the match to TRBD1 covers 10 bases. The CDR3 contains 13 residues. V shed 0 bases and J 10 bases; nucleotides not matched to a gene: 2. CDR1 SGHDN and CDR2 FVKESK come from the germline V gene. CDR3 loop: CASSQEWTGGAFF. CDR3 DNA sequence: TGTGCCAGCAGCCAAGAGTGGACAGGGGGAGCTTTCTTT.

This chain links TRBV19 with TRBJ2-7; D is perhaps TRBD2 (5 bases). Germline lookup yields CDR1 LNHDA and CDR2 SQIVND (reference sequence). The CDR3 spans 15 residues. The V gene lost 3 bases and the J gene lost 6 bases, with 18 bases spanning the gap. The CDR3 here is CASSMGSPGWGEQYF. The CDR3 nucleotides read TGTGCCAGTAGTATGGGCTCGCCGGGGTGGGGCGAGCAGTACTTC.

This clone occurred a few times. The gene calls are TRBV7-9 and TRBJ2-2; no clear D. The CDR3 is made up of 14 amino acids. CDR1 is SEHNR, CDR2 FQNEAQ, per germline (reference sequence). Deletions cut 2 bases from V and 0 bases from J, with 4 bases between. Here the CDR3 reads CASSLSSNTGELFF. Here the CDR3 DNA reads TGTGCCAGCAGCTTAAGCTCGAACACCGGGGAGCTGTTTTTT.

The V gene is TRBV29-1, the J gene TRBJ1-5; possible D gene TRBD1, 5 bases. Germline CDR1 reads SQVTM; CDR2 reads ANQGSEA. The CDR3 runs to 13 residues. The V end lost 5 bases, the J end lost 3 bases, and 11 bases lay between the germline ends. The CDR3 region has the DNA TGCAGCGTTAGCGACAGCCTCAATCAGCCCCAGCATTTT. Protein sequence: CSVSDSLNQPQHF.

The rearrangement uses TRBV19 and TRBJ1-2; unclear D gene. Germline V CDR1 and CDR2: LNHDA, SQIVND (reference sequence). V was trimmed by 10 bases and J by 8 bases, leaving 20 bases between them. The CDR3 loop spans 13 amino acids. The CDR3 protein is CAIYNNSARGYTF. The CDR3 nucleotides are TGTGCCATATACAATAACAGCGCTCGAGGCTACACCTTC. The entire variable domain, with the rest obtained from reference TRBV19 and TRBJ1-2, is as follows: DGGITQSPKYLFRKEGQNVTLSCEQNLNHDAMYWYRQDPGQGLRLIYYSQIVNDFQKGDIAEGYSVSREKKESFPLTVTSAQKNPTAFYLCAIYNNSARGYTFGSGTRLTVV.

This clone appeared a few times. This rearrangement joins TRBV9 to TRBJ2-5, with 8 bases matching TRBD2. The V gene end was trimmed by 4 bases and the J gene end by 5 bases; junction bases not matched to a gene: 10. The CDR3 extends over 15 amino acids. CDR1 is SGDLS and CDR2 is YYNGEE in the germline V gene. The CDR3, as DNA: TGTGCCAGCAGCCCCGCAGGACTAGCCGGGGAGACCCAGTACTTC. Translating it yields CASSPAGLAGETQYF.

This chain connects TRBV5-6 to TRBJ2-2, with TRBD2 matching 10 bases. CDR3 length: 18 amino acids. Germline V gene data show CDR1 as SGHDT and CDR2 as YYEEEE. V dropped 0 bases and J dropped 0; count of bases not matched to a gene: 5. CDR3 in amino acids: CASSLGLAGVPNTGELFF. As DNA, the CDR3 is TGTGCCAGCAGCTTGGGGCTAGCGGGGGTACCGAACACCGGGGAGCTGTTTTTT. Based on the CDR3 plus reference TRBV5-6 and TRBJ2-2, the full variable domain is DAGVTQSPTHLIKTRGQQVTLRCSPKSGHDTVSWYQQALGQGPQFIFQYYEEEERQRGNFPDRFSGHQFPNYSSELNVNALLLGDSALYLCASSLGLAGVPNTGELFFGEGSRLTVL.

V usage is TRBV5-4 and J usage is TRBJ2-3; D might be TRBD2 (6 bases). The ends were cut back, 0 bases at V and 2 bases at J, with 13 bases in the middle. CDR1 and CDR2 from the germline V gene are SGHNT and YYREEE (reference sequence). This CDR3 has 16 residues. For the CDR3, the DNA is TGTGCCAGCAGCTTGGCGGGAGCTTCCAACACAGATACGCAGTATTTT. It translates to CASSLAGASNTDTQYF.

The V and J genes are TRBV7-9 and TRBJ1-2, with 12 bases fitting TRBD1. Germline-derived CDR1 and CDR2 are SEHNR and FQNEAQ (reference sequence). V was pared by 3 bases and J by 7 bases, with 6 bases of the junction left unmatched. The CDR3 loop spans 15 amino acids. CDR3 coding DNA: TGTGCCAGCAGCTTCCCGGGACAGGGGGCTGCTGGCTACACCTTC. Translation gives CASSFPGQGAAGYTF. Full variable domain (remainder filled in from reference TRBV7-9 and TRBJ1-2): DTGVSQNPRHKITKRGQNVTFRCDPISEHNRLYWYRQTLGQGPEFLTYFQNEAQLEKSRLLSDRFSAERPKGSFSTLEIQRTEQGDSAMYLCASSFPGQGAAGYTFGSGTRLTVV.

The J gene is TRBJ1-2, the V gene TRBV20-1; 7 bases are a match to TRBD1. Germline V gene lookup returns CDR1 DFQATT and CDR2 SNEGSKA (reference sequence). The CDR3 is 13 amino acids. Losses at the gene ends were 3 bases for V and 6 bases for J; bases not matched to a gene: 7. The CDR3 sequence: CSASNQGEDGYTF. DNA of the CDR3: TGCAGTGCTAGTAATCAGGGGGAAGATGGCTACACCTTC.

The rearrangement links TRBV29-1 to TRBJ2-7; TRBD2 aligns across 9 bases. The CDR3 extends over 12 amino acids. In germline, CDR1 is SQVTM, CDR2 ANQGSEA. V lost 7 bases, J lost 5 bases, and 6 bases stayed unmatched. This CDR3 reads CSASGLAHEQYF. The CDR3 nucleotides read TGCAGCGCCTCGGGACTAGCCCACGAGCAGTACTTC.

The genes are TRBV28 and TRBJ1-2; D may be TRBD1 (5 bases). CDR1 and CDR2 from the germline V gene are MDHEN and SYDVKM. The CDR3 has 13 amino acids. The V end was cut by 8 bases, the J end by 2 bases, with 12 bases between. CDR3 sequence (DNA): TGTGCCAGCGCCCAGCGGGGGAACTATGGCTACACCTTC. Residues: CASAQRGNYGYTF.

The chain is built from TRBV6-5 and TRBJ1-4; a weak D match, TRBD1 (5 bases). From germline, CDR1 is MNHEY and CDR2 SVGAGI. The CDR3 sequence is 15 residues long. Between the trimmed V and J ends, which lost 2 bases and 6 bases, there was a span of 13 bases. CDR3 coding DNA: TGTGCCAGCAGTTACCGCAGGGAGTGGGATGAAAAACTGTTTTTT. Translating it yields CASSYRREWDEKLFF.

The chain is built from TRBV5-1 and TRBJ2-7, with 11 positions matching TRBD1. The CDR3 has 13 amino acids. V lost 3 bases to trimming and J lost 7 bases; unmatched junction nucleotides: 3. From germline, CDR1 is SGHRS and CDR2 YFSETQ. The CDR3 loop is CASSWDRGEEQYF. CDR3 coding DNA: TGCGCCAGCAGCTGGGACAGGGGGGAAGAGCAGTACTTC.

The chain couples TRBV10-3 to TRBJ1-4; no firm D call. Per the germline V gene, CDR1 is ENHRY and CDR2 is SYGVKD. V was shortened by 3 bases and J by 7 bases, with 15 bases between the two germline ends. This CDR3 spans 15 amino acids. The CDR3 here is CAISDSRGEGEKLFF. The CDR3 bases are TGTGCCATCAGTGATTCCCGGGGTGAGGGTGAAAAACTGTTTTTT.

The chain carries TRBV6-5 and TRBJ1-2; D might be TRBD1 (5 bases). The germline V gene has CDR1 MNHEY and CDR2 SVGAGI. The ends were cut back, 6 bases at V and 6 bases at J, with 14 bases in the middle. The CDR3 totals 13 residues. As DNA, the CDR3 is TGTGCCAGCAGCCCGGCCGGGGCCCATGGCTACACCTTC. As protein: CASSPAGAHGYTF.

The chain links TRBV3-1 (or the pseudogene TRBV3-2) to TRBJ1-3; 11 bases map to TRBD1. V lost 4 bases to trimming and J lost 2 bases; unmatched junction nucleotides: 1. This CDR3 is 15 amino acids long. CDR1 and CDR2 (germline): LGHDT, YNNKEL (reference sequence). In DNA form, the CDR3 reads TGTGCCAGCAGCCGGGGACAGGGGGCTGGAAACACCATATATTTT. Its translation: CASSRGQGAGNTIYF.

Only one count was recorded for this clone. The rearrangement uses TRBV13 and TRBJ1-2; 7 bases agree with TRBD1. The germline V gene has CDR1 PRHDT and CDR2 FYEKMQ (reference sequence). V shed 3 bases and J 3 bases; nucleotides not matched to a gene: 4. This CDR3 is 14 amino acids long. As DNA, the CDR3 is TGTGCCAGCAGCTTGGGACAGTTGTACTATGGCTACACCTTC. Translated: CASSLGQLYYGYTF.

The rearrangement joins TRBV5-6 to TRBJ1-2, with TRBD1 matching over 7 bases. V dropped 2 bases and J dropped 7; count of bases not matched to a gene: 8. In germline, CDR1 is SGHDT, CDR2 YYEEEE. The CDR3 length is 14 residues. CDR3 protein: CASSFRTGSGGYTF. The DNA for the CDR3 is TGTGCCAGCAGCTTCAGGACAGGATCGGGTGGCTACACCTTC.

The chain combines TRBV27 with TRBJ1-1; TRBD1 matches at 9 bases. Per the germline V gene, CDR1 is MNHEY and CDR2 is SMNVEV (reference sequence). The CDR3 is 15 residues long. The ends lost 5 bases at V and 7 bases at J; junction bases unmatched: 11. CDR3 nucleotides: TGTGCCAGCAGTCCAACCGGGACAGGGTTCAGTGAAGCTTTCTTT. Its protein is CASSPTGTGFSEAFF.

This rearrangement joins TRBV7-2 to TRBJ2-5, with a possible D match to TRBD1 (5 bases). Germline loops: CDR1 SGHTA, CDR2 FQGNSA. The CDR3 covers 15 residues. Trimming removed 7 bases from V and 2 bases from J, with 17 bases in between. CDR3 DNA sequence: TGTGCCAGCACAACTCGAGCAGGGCCTCAAGAGACCCAGTACTTC. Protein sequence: CASTTRAGPQETQYF.

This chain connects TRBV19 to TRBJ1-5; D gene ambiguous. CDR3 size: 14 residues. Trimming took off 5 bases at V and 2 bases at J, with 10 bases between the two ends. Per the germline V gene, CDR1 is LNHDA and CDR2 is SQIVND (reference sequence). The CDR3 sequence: CASSVDKGNQPQHF. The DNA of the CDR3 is TGTGCCAGTAGTGTCGATAAAGGCAATCAGCCCCAGCATTTT.